These 6 T cell receptor beta chains were sequenced from one sample in a study of cytomegalovirus exposure and HLA in healthy donors. PCR was performed using 60 Vbeta and 13 Jbeta primers. TCRdb's copy holds only in-frame clones and misses some; the assay was immunoSEQ multiplex PCR. The repertoire includes some 100,000 clones, around 80% of them detected once, and around 3% sits in the top ten. Sequencing was carried out using PBMCs. These receptors all stem from a male donor in good health and CMV-seropositive.

The rearrangement joins TRBV2 to TRBJ2-5; 10 nucleotides match TRBD2. The V gene's germline CDR1 is SNHLY and CDR2 FYNNEI. V was pared by 6 bases and J by 5 bases, with 9 bases of the junction left unmatched. CDR3 length: 15 residues. CDR3 bases: TGTGCCAGCAGAACTTCTAGCGGGGGTTGGGAGACCCAGTACTTC. As protein: CASRTSSGGWETQYF.

This clone was picked up one time. The V and J genes are TRBV7-2 and TRBJ2-3; 8 nucleotides align to TRBD2. The CDR3 runs to 14 residues. The germline CDR1 and CDR2 sequences are SGHTA and FQGNSA. V was pared by 8 bases and J by 3 bases, with 7 bases of the junction left unmatched. CDR3 sequence (DNA): TGTGCCAGCGCGCGGCTAGCGGGTACAGATACGCAGTATTTT. Its protein is CASARLAGTDTQYF.

The V and J genes are TRBV5-1 and TRBJ2-2; the match to TRBD2 covers 9 bases. The CDR3 has 16 residues. J gave up 2 bases and V 5 bases, and 7 bases lay outside the gene matches. Germline V gene data show CDR1 as SGHRS and CDR2 as YFSETQ. The CDR3 reads CASSFLAGANTGELFF. The CDR3 DNA is TGCGCCAGCAGTTTCTTAGCGGGGGCCAACACCGGGGAGCTGTTTTTT.

This sequence joins TRBV11-2 and TRBJ1-6, with D tentatively TRBD1 (6 bases). Germline CDR1 reads SGHAT; CDR2 reads FQNNGV. The CDR3 runs to 15 residues. Trimming removed 5 bases from V and 7 bases from J, with 15 bases in between. DNA of the CDR3: TGTGCCAGCAGCCTGGTACAGGGTGGGAATTCACCCCTCCACTTT. It translates to CASSLVQGGNSPLHF.

The chain recombines TRBV7-2 with TRBJ1-2; TRBD1 matches 8 bases. Germline assignment: CDR1 SGHTA and CDR2 FQGNSA. V lost 3 bases and J lost 4; bases outside the gene matches: 7. CDR3 length: 15 residues. The CDR3 nucleotides are TGTGCCAGCAGCTTCGGACAGGGTTGGTTCTATGGCTACACCTTC. Translating gives CASSFGQGWFYGYTF.

This rearrangement joins TRBV5-1 to TRBJ2-7; a possible D gene is TRBD1 (5 bases). Trimming removed 0 bases from V and 3 bases from J, with 19 bases in between. In germline, CDR1 is SGHRS, CDR2 YFSETQ. This CDR3 has 17 amino acids. The CDR3 bases are TGCGCCAGCAGCTTGGCCGCGCCAGGGCCCATATTCTACGAGCAGTACTTC. As protein: CASSLAAPGPIFYEQYF.